This T cell receptor beta chain was captured in a study of cytomegalovirus exposure and HLA in healthy donors. TCRdb's copy holds only in-frame clones and misses some; the assay was immunoSEQ multiplex PCR. The data hold around 150,000 clones, with 70% to 90% observed a single time. The CDR3 spans 16 residues. Germline values: CDR1 MNHNY, CDR2 SVGAGI (reference sequence). V gave up 7 bases and J gave up 2 bases; unmatched junction bases: 7. The chain employs TRBV6-6 and TRBJ2-1, with 11 positions matching TRBD2. The sample was PBMCs. The clonotype was recovered from a man aged 30-40 years in good health and CMV-seropositive. The CDR3 DNA reads as TGTGCCAGCACCCTCCTTAGCGGGGGGGCCTACAATGAGCAGTTCTTC. Amino acids: CASTLLSGGAYNEQFF.